This passage covers 5 T cell receptor beta chains from one sample sequenced in a study of identifying expanded T cells in peripheral blood. Here immunoSEQ multiplex PCR was the method, and the copy in TCRdb shows in-frame clones only, minus some. The repertoire holds fewer than 55,000 clones, with 65% to 90% as singletons. Material for sequencing was blood. The receptors shown here come from a person between 18 and 75 years old in good health.

This clone occurred a few times. V usage is TRBV10-2 and J usage is TRBJ1-5; 8 bases agree with TRBD1. V was clipped by 5 bases and J by 2 bases; unmatched bases: 5. The CDR3 consists of 15 residues. In germline, CDR1 is WSHSY, CDR2 SAAADI. CDR3 coding DNA: TGCGCCAGCAGTTCCGGGACAGGTGGCAATCAGCCCCAGCATTTT. Translating it yields CASSSGTGGNQPQHF.

The CDR3 region has the DNA TGTGCCAGTAGTATACAGGGTCACACTGAAGCTTTCTTT. This gives the protein CASSIQGHTEAFF. The rearrangement links TRBV19 to TRBJ1-1; weak D call: TRBD1 (5 bases). This CDR3 has 13 residues. Germline CDR1 LNHDA, CDR2 SQIVND (reference sequence). V lost 2 bases and J lost 3, with 7 bases in between.

The rearrangement uses TRBV25-1 and TRBJ1-5; D might be TRBD1 (5 bases). The CDR3 extends over 13 amino acids. The V gene lost 6 bases and the J gene lost 9 bases, with 15 bases spanning the gap. The germline V gene encodes CDR1 MGHDK and CDR2 SYGVNS. CDR3 nucleotides: TGTGCCAGCAGCCCCGGGGAAGGGACGCCCCAGCATTTT. It codes for CASSPGEGTPQHF.

This chain joins TRBV7-6 and TRBJ1-2, with D unresolved. Looked up from germline, CDR1 is SGHVS and CDR2 is FNYEAQ. The V and J ends lost 2 bases and 8 bases respectively, with 18 bases between them. The CDR3 spans 15 residues. Here the CDR3 reads CASSLNPDGVGGYTF. Here the CDR3 DNA reads TGTGCCAGCAGCTTAAACCCGGACGGCGTGGGGGGCTACACCTTC.

The chain couples TRBV6-1 to TRBJ1-1, with unresolved D. The germline V gene encodes CDR1 MNHNS and CDR2 SASEGT. V lost 4 bases, J lost 0 bases, and 6 bases lay in between. This CDR3 is built from 13 residues. CDR3 region: CASSVRVNTEAFF. CDR3 bases: TGTGCCAGCAGTGTCCGGGTGAACACTGAAGCTTTCTTT.